One and the same sample provided the 6 T cell receptor beta chains below, sequenced in a study of T cells in Graves' hyperthyroidism and ophthalmopathy. The investigators amplified TCR beta CDR3 regions from RNA transcripts. The HTBI set primed first-round TCR CDR3 RT-PCR. Using its own MiXCR run on the multiplex PCR reads, TCRdb lists one record per CDR3 protein. The sample lists roughly 700,000 distinct CDR3 sequences, around 15% seen once, with roughly a tenth in the top ten. The sequencing input was blood. The source of these receptors is a woman aged 18 to 35 with Graves' hyperthyroidism.

The chain is built from TRBV7-2 and TRBJ2-1; 13 positions match TRBD2. The CDR3 contains 17 residues. Germline trimming cut 2 bases from V and 7 bases from J; bases unmatched to any gene: 8. Germline CDR1 SGHTA, CDR2 FQGNSA. The DNA for the CDR3 is TGTGCCAGCAGCTTACGGGTGGGACTAGCGGGGAGAAATGAGCAGTTCTTC. This sequence encodes CASSLRVGLAGRNEQFF.

This chain connects TRBV20-1 to TRBJ1-1, with D maybe TRBD1 (6 bases). The CDR3 runs to 13 residues. In germline, CDR1 is DFQATT, CDR2 SNEGSKA (reference sequence). The V end lost 7 bases, the J end lost 9 bases, and 21 bases lay between the germline ends. The CDR3 DNA reads TGCAGTGGACTGAATACAAGGAGGGGGAAAGCTTTCTTT. Protein sequence: CSGLNTRRGKAFF.

This chain's CDR3 is CASSHDSSGNTIYF. DNA of the CDR3: TGTGCCAGCAGCCACGACAGCTCTGGAAACACCATATATTTT. J is TRBJ1-3 and V is TRBV7-2, with a weak D call TRBD1 (5 bases). Trimming took 5 bases from V and 0 from J, leaving 8 bases between them. The germline V gene has CDR1 SGHTA and CDR2 FQGNSA. The CDR3 length is 14 residues.

This clonotype was detected only a few times. The chain joins TRBV9 to TRBJ1-1, with a possible D match to TRBD1 (6 bases). Germline-derived CDR1 and CDR2 are SGDLS and YYNGEE. The CDR3 is 15 amino acids. Trimming shortened V by 1 base and J by 1 base, and 11 bases separated the two germline ends. The DNA of the CDR3 is TGTGCCAGCAGCGTAAAGGGGGGGGCGAACACTGAAGCTTTCTTT. It yields the protein CASSVKGGANTEAFF.

This clonotype was seen many times. V and J are TRBV3-1 and TRBJ1-5; D not resolved. V lost 2 bases to trimming and J lost 10 bases, with 12 bases between them. Per the germline V gene, CDR1 is LGHDT and CDR2 is YNNKEL (reference sequence). The CDR3 consists of 13 residues. DNA of the CDR3: TGTGCCAGCAGCCAAATGTCCTCGGGTCCCCAGCATTTT. It yields the protein CASSQMSSGPQHF.

There are many counts of this clonotype. The rearrangement links TRBV11-2 to TRBJ1-4; D remains unclear. The CDR3 contains 15 residues. With 3 bases removed from V and 5 bases from J, the gap between germline ends came to 13 bases. Germline CDR1 SGHAT, CDR2 FQNNGV. The CDR3: CASSFFGLENEKLFF. CDR3 nucleotide sequence: TGTGCCAGCAGCTTCTTTGGGCTCGAGAATGAAAAACTGTTTTTT.